Only one count was recorded for the clone carrying this T cell receptor beta chain. Its antigen remains unidentified. The CDR3 has 15 amino acids. V trimming: 5 bases; J trimming: 1 base; junction bases outside the gene matches: 5. CDR1 and CDR2 from the germline V gene are SGHAT and FQNNGV. Blood samples were obtained at baseline, cycle 4 day 1, and cycle 7 day 1. The source of the sample is a study of OX40 agonist ivuxolimab in advanced cancers. General observations from the study: Researchers did not establish what antigens the expanded peripheral T cells target. More expanded clones were found, on average, in CD8+ than in CD4+ T cells.

The data were produced by immunoSEQ multiplex PCR, yet TCRdb's version contains in-frame clones alone and is incomplete. The sample comprises about 79,000 clones, 94% of which are singletons, and 8.5% to 10% rests with the top ten. The material sequenced was CD4+ or CD8+ T cells sorted from blood, taken in a trial of the OX40 agonist ivuxolimab. The origin of this receptor is an adult with an advanced solid tumor such as melanoma, head and neck, liver or kidney cancer. The genes are TRBV11-2 and TRBJ2-7, with 10 bases fitting TRBD1. The CDR3 nucleotides read TGTGCCAGCAGCGTCCCGGGACAGGGGTCCTACGAGCAGTACTTC. This codes for CASSVPGQGSYEQYF.